This entry describes one TCR beta chain. Trimming left V 6 bases short and J 8 bases short, with 16 bases between. The germline V gene encodes CDR1 LNHDA and CDR2 SQIVND (reference sequence). The CDR3 extends over 13 amino acids. As processed by the authors: How many nucleated cells were present was estimated from reference gene primer amplification. The table came from immunoSEQ multiplex PCR; TCRdb's copy has only in-frame clones and leaves some out. Clone size and V and J calls were adopted from that table, with D and trimming inferred from the DNA. The sample lists tens of thousands of clones, over 85% occurring once. The source of the sample is a study of blood T cell repertoires in COVID-19. Study-level background: Samples taken during acute and convalescent COVID-19 were collected in the United States, Italy and Spain. PBMCs, B-cell-depleted T cells, or T cells were the source of the cDNA or gDNA that made up the material.

The clonotype originates from a man in his fifties with acute or convalescent COVID-19. The source material was peripheral blood. V and J are TRBV19 and TRBJ1-2; D is perhaps TRBD1 (6 bases). For the CDR3, the DNA is TGTGCCAGTAGCCGGGACACACGCCTGGGCTACACCTTC. It is translated as CASSRDTRLGYTF. The full variable domain, completed using reference TRBV19 and TRBJ1-2, is DGGITQSPKYLFRKEGQNVTLSCEQNLNHDAMYWYRQDPGQGLRLIYYSQIVNDFQKGDIAEGYSVSREKKESFPLTVTSAQKNPTAFYLCASSRDTRLGYTFGSGTRLTVV.